This T cell receptor beta chain was captured by sequencing in a study of blood T cell repertoires in COVID-19. Study information: Samples representing acute and convalescent COVID-19 were sourced from the United States, Italy and Spain. Sample material is recorded as cDNA or gDNA derived from T cells, B-cell-depleted T cells, or PBMCs.

This CDR3 has 12 residues. Germline CDR1 reads MNHEY; CDR2 reads SMNVEV (reference sequence). V dropped 6 bases and J dropped 0 bases, with 5 bases sitting between them. Clones were read by immunoSEQ multiplex PCR, and TCRdb kept only the in-frame ones, dropping some. This sample has about 17,000 clones, with roughly 89% found just once. This TCR came from a man aged 55 to 70 with active COVID-19. Source material: peripheral blood. The rearrangement joins TRBV27 to TRBJ1-2, with D unclear. The CDR3 bases are TGTGCCAGCAGGCAGGCTAACTATGGCTACACCTTC. Its translation is CASRQANYGYTF.